These 3 T cell receptor beta chains were all obtained from the same sample, sequenced in a study of neoadjuvant anti-PD-1 for oral cavity cancer. The time point is: after neoadjuvant nivolumab, at surgical resection. Libraries were prepared by immunoSEQ multiplex PCR; TCRdb keeps only in-frame clonotypes and omits some of them. Altogether just over 65,000 clones are present, around 83% being singletons, with the ten largest covering roughly 3.4%. The sequences come from PBMCs, collected after nivolumab (anti-PD-1) treatment. These TCRs come from a person between 35 and 79 years old with oral cavity squamous cell carcinoma.

The chain couples TRBV30 to TRBJ2-6; D gene ambiguous. The CDR3 has 15 amino acids. V was pared by 2 bases and J by 1 base, with 9 bases between. The germline V gene has CDR1 GTSNPN and CDR2 SVGIG (reference sequence). CDR3: CAWSSLRSGANVLTF. The CDR3, as DNA: TGTGCCTGGAGTTCCTTAAGGTCTGGGGCCAACGTCCTGACTTTC.

This chain links TRBV19 with TRBJ2-6; no clear D. The germline V gene has CDR1 LNHDA and CDR2 SQIVND (reference sequence). V was pared by 5 bases and J by 0 bases, with 11 bases between. This CDR3 spans 16 amino acids. The CDR3 DNA reads as TGTGCCAGTAGTTCTCGTCTTGGCTCTGGGGCCAACGTCCTGACTTTC. This translates into CASSSRLGSGANVLTF.

This rearrangement joins TRBV30 to TRBJ1-3, with D uncertain. Germline values: CDR1 GTSNPN, CDR2 SVGIG (reference sequence). The CDR3 spans 15 residues. The V end lost 3 bases, the J end lost 0 bases, and 12 bases lay between the germline ends. DNA of the CDR3: TGTGCCTGGAGCTCCGGGATTAACTCTGGAAACACCATATATTTT. Its translation is CAWSSGINSGNTIYF.